Each of the 11 T cell receptor beta chains below was sequenced from the same sample in a study of chemoradiotherapy in HPV16-positive cancers. Profiling relied on immunoSEQ multiplex PCR, and the TCRdb table lists in-frame clones only, not all of them. The sample contains under 70,000 clones, roughly nine tenths of which appear only once. Sequenced here: blood, sampled from a patient who underwent chemoradiotherapy. These receptors were taken from a human donor with HPV-associated anogenital cancer.

A single count supports this clone. CDR3 loop: CASSEFASGGAIDTQYF. DNA for the CDR3: TGTGCCAGCAGTGAATTTGCCAGCGGGGGGGCAATAGATACGCAGTATTTT. This chain connects TRBV2 to TRBJ2-3, with 10 bases that match TRBD2. V shed 2 bases and J 5 bases; nucleotides not matched to a gene: 10. Germline values: CDR1 SNHLY, CDR2 FYNNEI. There are 17 residues in the CDR3.

V usage is TRBV19 and J usage is TRBJ1-1; D gene ambiguous. The germline CDR1 and CDR2 sequences are LNHDA and SQIVND (reference sequence). This CDR3 has 13 residues. V lost 4 bases and J lost 2, with 8 bases in between. The CDR3 reads CASSNLGNTEAFF. The CDR3 region has the DNA TGTGCCAGTAGTAATTTGGGTAACACTGAAGCTTTCTTT.

This chain connects TRBV19 to TRBJ1-1; D remains ambiguous. This CDR3 is 14 amino acids long. The germline gives CDR1 LNHDA, CDR2 SQIVND (reference sequence). V was clipped by 5 bases and J by 5 bases, with 15 bases between them. The chain's CDR3 is CASSPLAGGTEAFF. Here the CDR3 DNA reads TGTGCCAGTAGTCCTCTGGCAGGCGGGACTGAAGCTTTCTTT.

The CDR3 region has the DNA TGTGCCAGCAGCTTAGCAGCGGGCTCCACAGATACGCAGTATTTT. Its protein is CASSLAAGSTDTQYF. V is TRBV7-2 and J is TRBJ2-3; possibly TRBD2 for D (6 bases). This CDR3 has 15 residues. Germline-derived CDR1 and CDR2 are SGHTA and FQGNSA. V was cut by 0 bases and J by 2 bases, with 9 bases left in between.

This clone was detected once. The rearrangement uses TRBV5-1 and TRBJ2-3; D remains ambiguous. Germline assignment: CDR1 SGHRS and CDR2 YFSETQ. With 0 bases removed from V and 1 base from J, the gap between germline ends came to 9 bases. This CDR3 is built from 15 residues. CDR3 in DNA: TGCGCCAGCAGCTTGGGCGTGGCCCGCACAGATACGCAGTATTTT. Its protein is CASSLGVARTDTQYF.

CDR3 amino acids: CASSLVNEQFF. CDR3 DNA sequence: TGTGCCAGCAGCTTAGTCAATGAGCAGTTCTTC. The rearrangement joins TRBV7-9 to TRBJ2-1; D is undetermined. Trimming removed 1 base from V and 6 bases from J, with 1 base in between. The germline gives CDR1 SEHNR, CDR2 FQNEAQ (reference sequence). The CDR3 has 11 amino acids.

This sequence joins TRBV19 and TRBJ1-5, with 7 bases fitting TRBD1. This CDR3 has 15 residues. Germline assignment: CDR1 LNHDA and CDR2 SQIVND (reference sequence). V was clipped by 5 bases and J by 6 bases; unmatched bases: 10. This chain's CDR3 is CASSPQEGAGQPQHF. Written as DNA, the CDR3 is TGTGCCAGTAGTCCTCAGGAGGGGGCCGGTCAGCCCCAGCATTTT.

V gene TRBV11-2 combines with J gene TRBJ1-1; 7 nucleotides agree with TRBD1. Losses at the gene ends were 2 bases for V and 5 bases for J; bases not matched to a gene: 5. Germline values: CDR1 SGHAT, CDR2 FQNNGV. The CDR3 is 14 residues long. CDR3 amino acids: CASSLTTGATEAFF. The CDR3 nucleotides are TGTGCCAGCAGCTTAACAACAGGGGCGACTGAAGCTTTCTTT.

This chain connects TRBV5-6 to TRBJ1-2; the D is unclear. In germline, CDR1 is SGHDT, CDR2 YYEEEE. With 0 bases removed from V and 7 bases from J, the gap between germline ends came to 7 bases. There are 12 residues in the CDR3. DNA for the CDR3: TGTGCCAGCAGCTTGGCCGAGTCTGGCTACACCTTC. This translates into CASSLAESGYTF.

The rearrangement links TRBV7-6 to TRBJ2-2; D remains ambiguous. V dropped 1 base and J dropped 6 bases, with 6 bases sitting between them. Germline lookup yields CDR1 SGHVS and CDR2 FNYEAQ. This CDR3 is built from 13 residues. CDR3 bases: TGTGCCAGCAGCTTAGACTTTCCCGGGGAGCTGTTTTTT. Its protein is CASSLDFPGELFF.

This clone has a single count. V usage is TRBV6-5 and J usage is TRBJ2-5, with no clear D. This CDR3 region has 15 residues. The V end was cut by 8 bases, the J end by 4 bases, with 20 bases between. CDR1 and CDR2 (germline): MNHEY, SVGAGI. This chain's CDR3 is CASGPPTERPETQYF. DNA of the CDR3: TGTGCCAGCGGACCCCCGACTGAGCGCCCAGAGACCCAGTACTTC.